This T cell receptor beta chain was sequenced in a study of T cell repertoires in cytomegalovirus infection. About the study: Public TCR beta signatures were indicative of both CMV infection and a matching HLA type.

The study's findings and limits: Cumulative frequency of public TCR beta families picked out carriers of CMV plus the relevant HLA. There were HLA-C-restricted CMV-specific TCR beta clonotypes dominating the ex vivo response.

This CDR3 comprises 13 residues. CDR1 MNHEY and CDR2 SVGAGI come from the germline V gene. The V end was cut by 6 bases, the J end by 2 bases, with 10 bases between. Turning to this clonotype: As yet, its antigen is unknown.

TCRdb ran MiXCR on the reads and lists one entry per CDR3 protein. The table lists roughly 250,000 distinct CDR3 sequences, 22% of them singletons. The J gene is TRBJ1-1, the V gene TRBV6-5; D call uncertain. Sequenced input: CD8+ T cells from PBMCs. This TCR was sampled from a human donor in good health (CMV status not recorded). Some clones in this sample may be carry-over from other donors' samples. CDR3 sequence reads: CASRPGLNTEAFF. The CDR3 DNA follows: TGTGCCAGCAGACCCGGATTAAACACTGAAGCTTTCTTT.